The present TCR beta chain was sequenced within a study of post-analysis software for immune sequencing data. The overall study: Progressive-relapsing, secondary progressive and relapsing-remitting multiple sclerosis were among the disease courses included.

The germline V gene has CDR1 MNHNY and CDR2 SVGAGI (reference sequence). The CDR3 has 11 residues. V lost 7 bases, J lost 5 bases, and 8 bases lay in between. This clonotype occurred many times. What it recognizes is unknown. Study-wide results and limits: Patients used roughly five TRBV segments, including TRBV5-6, TRBV5-1 and TRBV20-1, more often than controls.

TCR beta cDNA libraries included unique molecular identifiers. TCRdb reprocessed the PCR reads with MiXCR, giving one entry per CDR3 protein. The top ten clones hold under 0.7% of a sample with fewer than 850,000 distinct CDR3 sequences, 30% of them seen once. Sequenced material: blood. V and J are TRBV6-6 and TRBJ2-5; D is uncertain. This clonotype was sampled from a girl between 10 and 17 years old with multiple sclerosis. CDR3 nucleotides: TGTGCCAGCACCATGGGGGAGACCCAGTACTTC. Translation gives CASTMGETQYF.